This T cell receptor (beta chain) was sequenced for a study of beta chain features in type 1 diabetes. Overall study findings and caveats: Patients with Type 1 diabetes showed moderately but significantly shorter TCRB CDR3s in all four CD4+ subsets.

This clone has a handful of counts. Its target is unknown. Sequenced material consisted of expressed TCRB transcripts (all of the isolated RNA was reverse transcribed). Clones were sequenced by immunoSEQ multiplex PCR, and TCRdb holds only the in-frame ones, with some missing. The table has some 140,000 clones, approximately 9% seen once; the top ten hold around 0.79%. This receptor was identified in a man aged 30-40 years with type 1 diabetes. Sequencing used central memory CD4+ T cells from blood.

CDR3 nucleotide sequence: TGTGCCAGTAGTCGGTCTCCGGGAAGGGTTGATCAGCCCCAGCATTTT. Encoded protein: CASSRSPGRVDQPQHF. V and J are TRBV19 and TRBJ1-5; D gene ambiguous. The germline gives CDR1 LNHDA, CDR2 SQIVND (reference sequence). The CDR3 spans 16 residues. V dropped 5 bases and J dropped 5 bases, with 19 bases sitting between them.